This TCR beta chain was obtained from a study of blood T cell repertoires in COVID-19. Study as a whole: The origin of the acute and convalescent COVID-19 samples was the United States, Italy and Spain. The cDNA or gDNA used as material had been derived from T cells, B-cell-depleted T cells, or PBMCs.

This CDR3 region has 14 residues. With V trimmed by 8 bases and J by 5 bases, 7 bases remained unmatched. CDR1 SGHTA and CDR2 FQGNSA come from the germline V gene. Only in-frame clones appear in the TCRdb table, and some are missing; sequencing was by immunoSEQ multiplex PCR. The sample has a few hundred thousand clones; roughly 80% are singletons. This sequence originates from a woman aged 18-29 years with acute or convalescent COVID-19. The specimen was peripheral blood. This chain links TRBV7-2 with TRBJ1-5; TRBD1 aligns across 9 bases. DNA of the CDR3: TGTGCCAGCGGTCGACAGGGGGTGGATCAGCCCCAGCATTTT. Protein sequence: CASGRQGVDQPQHF. Using reference TRBV7-2 and TRBJ1-5 for the parts outside the CDR3, the full variable domain is GAGVSQSPSNKVTEKGKDVELRCDPISGHTALYWYRQSLGQGLEFLIYFQGNSAPDKSGLPSDRFSAERTGGSVSTLTIQRTQQEDSAVYLCASGRQGVDQPQHFGDGTRLSIL.